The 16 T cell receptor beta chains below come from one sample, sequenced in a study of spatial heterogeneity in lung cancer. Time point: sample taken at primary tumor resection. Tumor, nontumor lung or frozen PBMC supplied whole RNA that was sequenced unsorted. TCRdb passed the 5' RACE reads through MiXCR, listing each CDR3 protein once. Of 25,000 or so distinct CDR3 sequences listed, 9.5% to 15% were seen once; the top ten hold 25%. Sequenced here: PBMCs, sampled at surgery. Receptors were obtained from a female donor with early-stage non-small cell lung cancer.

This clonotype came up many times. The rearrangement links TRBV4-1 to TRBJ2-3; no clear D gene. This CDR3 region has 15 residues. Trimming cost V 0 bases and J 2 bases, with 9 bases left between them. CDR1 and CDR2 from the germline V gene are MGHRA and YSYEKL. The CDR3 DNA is TGCGCCAGCAGCCAAGAATGGCAGATCACAGATACGCAGTATTTT. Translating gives CASSQEWQITDTQYF.

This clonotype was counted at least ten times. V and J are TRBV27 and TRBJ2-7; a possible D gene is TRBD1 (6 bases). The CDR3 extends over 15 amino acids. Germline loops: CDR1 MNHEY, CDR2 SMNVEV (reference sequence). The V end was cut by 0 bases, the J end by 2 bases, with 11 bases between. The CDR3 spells CASSLSQGSPYEQYF. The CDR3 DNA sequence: TGTGCCAGCAGTTTATCGCAGGGGTCCCCCTACGAGCAGTACTTC.

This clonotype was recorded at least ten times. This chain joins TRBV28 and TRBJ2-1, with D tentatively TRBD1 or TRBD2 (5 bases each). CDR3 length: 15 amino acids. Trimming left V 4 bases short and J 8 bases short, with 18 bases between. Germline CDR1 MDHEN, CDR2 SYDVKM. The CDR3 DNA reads TGTGCCAGCAGTTGGGACCCCGAAGGGGTCGATGAGCAGTTCTTC. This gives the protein CASSWDPEGVDEQFF.

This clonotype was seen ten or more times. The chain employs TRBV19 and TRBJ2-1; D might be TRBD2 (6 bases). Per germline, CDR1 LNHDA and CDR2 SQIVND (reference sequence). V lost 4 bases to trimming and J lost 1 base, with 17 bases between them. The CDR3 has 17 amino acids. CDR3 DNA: TGTGCCAGTAGTAGAAAATTGGACTATAATTCCTACAATGAGCAGTTCTTC. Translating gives CASSRKLDYNSYNEQFF.

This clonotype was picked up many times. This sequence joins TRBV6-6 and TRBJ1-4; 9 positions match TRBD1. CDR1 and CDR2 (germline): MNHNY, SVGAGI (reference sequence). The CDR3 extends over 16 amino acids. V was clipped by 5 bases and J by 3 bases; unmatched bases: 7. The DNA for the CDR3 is TGTGCCAGCAGTGCAAACACAGGGGGCCCTAATGAAAAACTGTTTTTT. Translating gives CASSANTGGPNEKLFF.

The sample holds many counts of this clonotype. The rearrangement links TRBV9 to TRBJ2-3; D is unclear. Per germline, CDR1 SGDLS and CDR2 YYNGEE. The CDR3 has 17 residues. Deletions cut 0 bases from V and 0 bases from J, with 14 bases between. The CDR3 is CASSVERGGPSTDTQYF. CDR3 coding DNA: TGTGCCAGCAGCGTAGAGCGTGGCGGTCCAAGCACAGATACGCAGTATTTT.

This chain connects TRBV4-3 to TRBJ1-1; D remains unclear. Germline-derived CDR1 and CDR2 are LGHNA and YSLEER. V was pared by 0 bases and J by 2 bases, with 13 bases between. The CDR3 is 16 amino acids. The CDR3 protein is CASSQDRGQSNTEAFF. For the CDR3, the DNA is TGCGCCAGCAGCCAAGATCGGGGTCAGAGCAACACTGAAGCTTTCTTT.

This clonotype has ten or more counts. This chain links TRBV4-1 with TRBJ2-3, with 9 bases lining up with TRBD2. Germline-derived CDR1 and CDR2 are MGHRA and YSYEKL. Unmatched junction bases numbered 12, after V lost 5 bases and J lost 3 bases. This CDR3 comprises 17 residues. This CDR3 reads CASSSYLAGGITDTQYF. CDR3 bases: TGCGCCAGCAGCTCCTATTTGGCGGGAGGGATAACAGATACGCAGTATTTT.

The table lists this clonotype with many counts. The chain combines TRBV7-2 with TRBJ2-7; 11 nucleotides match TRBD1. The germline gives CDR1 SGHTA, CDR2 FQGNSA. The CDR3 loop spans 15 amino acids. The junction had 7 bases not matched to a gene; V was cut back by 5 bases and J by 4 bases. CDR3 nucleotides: TGTGCCAGCAGCGGAGGGGACAGGGGGTCGTACGAGCAGTACTTC. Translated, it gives CASSGGDRGSYEQYF.

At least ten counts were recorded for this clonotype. CDR3 in amino acids: CASSVHSTDTQYF. In DNA form, the CDR3 reads TGTGCCAGTAGTGTTCACAGCACAGATACGCAGTATTTT. The V gene is TRBV19, the J gene TRBJ2-3; no clear D. Trimming pared 5 bases from V and 0 bases from J, leaving 6 bases between. The length of the CDR3 is 13 residues. Germline V gene sequence: CDR1 LNHDA, CDR2 SQIVND (reference sequence).

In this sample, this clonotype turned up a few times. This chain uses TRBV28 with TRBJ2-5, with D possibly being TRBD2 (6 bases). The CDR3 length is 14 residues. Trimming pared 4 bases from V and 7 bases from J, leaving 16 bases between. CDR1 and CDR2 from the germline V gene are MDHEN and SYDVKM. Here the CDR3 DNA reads TGTGCCAGCAGTTGGGTGGCGGGGACGGGGACCCAGTACTTC. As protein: CASSWVAGTGTQYF.

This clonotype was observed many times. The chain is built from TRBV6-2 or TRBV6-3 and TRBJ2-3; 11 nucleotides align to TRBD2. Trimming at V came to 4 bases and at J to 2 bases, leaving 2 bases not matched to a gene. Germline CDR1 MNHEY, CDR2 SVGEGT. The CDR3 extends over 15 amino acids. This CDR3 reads CASSSGLADTDTQYF. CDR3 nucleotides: TGTGCCAGCAGTTCGGGACTAGCGGACACAGATACGCAGTATTTT.

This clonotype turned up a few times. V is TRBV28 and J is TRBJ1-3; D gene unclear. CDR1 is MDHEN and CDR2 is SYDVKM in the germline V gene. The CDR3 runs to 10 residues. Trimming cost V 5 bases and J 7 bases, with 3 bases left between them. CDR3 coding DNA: TGTGCCAGCAGTGCCAACACCATATATTTT. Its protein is CASSANTIYF. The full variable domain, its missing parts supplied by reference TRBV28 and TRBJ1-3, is DVKVTQSSRYLVKRTGEKVFLECVQDMDHENMFWYRQDPGLGLRLIYFSYDVKMKEKGDIPEGYSVSREKKERFSLILESASTNQTSMYLCASSANTIYFGEGSWLTVV.

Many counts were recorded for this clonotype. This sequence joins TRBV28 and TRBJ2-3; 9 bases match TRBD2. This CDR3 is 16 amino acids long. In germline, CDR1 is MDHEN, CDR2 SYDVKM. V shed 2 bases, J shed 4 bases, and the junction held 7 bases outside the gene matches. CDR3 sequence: CASSLGYLAGADTQYF. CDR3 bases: TGTGCCAGCAGTTTAGGGTACTTAGCGGGAGCAGATACGCAGTATTTT.

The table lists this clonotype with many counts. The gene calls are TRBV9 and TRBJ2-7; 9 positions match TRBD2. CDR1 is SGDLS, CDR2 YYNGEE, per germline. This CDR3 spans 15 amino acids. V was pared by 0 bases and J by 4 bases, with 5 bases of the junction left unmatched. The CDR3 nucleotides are TGTGCCAGCAGCGTAGGGTCTAGCGGGGCGTACGAGCAGTACTTC. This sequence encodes CASSVGSSGAYEQYF.

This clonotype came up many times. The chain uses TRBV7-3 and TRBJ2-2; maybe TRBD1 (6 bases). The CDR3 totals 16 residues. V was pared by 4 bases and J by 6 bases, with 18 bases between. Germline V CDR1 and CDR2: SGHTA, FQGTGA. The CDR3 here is CASSSQGFSGAGELFF. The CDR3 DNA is TGTGCCAGCAGCTCACAGGGTTTCAGTGGTGCCGGGGAGCTGTTTTTT.